A selection of T cell receptor beta chains follows, all from one sample in a study of T cell responses to AZD1222 COVID-19 vaccine. Produced via immunoSEQ multiplex PCR; TCRdb's table is partial and in-frame only. This table has 150,000 to 200,000 clones, 75% to 90% appearing once. This material consisted of peripheral blood, taken on day 0 of MenACWY control vaccination. These receptors were obtained from an adult in good health. Each CDR3 is given with its conserved first and last residue. The D gene is left open where the match is weak. Only some rows state a clone size, as once, few, many or a class for expanded clones.

>TRBV9|TRBJ2-7|TRBD2|once
CASSPGVSAGAYEQYF
TGTGCCAGCAGCCCTGGGGTGTCAGCGGGAGCGTACGAGCAGTACTTC
>TRBV28|TRBJ1-5|.|.
CASTLMGGYNQPQHF
TGTGCCAGCACCCTTATGGGGGGGTACAATCAGCCCCAGCATTTT
>TRBV24-1|TRBJ2-3|TRBD1|few
CATSDLQGTGGADTQYF
TGTGCCACCAGTGATCTGCAGGGGACAGGGGGTGCAGATACGCAGTATTTT
>TRBV6-2/TRBV6-3|TRBJ1-2|TRBD1|few
CASSYSADRGDYGYTF
TGTGCCAGCAGTTACTCCGCGGACAGGGGAGACTATGGCTACACCTTC
>TRBV20-1|TRBJ2-1|TRBD2|.
CSASIAGAPYNEQFF
TGCAGTGCTAGTATAGCGGGAGCCCCCTACAATGAGCAGTTCTTC
>TRBV6-5|TRBJ2-5|.|.
CASSNRGWGETQYF
TGTGCCAGCAGTAATAGGGGGTGGGGAGAGACCCAGTACTTC
>TRBV9|TRBJ2-7|TRBD1|.
CASSVGQGAYEQYF
TGTGCCAGCAGCGTCGGACAGGGGGCCTACGAGCAGTACTTC
>TRBV6-5|TRBJ2-7|.|few
CASSSDRRYEQYF
TGTGCCAGCAGTTCGGACCGCCGCTACGAGCAGTACTTC
>TRBV30|TRBJ1-5|.|.
CAWSVARNQPQHF
TGTGCCTGGAGTGTAGCGCGGAATCAGCCCCAGCATTTT
>TRBV5-1|TRBJ1-2|.|.
CASSPQGANYGYTF
TGCGCCAGCAGCCCACAGGGAGCTAACTATGGCTACACCTTC
>TRBV27|TRBJ2-5|TRBD1|once
CASSLGQGAGETQYF
TGTGCCAGCAGTTTAGGACAGGGGGCTGGGGAGACCCAGTACTTC
>TRBV6-5|TRBJ1-2|.|.
CASSYSVGEAGNGYTF
TGTGCCAGCAGTTACTCGGTCGGGGAGGCTGGAAATGGCTACACCTTC
>TRBV4-3|TRBJ2-7|.|.
CASSQGTSRDYEQYF
TGCGCCAGCAGCCAAGGCACTAGCCGCGACTACGAGCAGTACTTC
>TRBV30|TRBJ2-1|TRBD2|.
CAWRGEGSHNEQFF
TGTGCCTGGAGGGGGGAGGGTAGCCACAATGAGCAGTTCTTC
>TRBV20-1|TRBJ2-7|TRBD1|once
CSASVRDRASYEQYF
TGCAGTGCTAGTGTCCGGGACAGGGCGTCCTACGAGCAGTACTTC
>TRBV14|TRBJ2-3|TRBD2|.
CASSPQGREGRDTQYF
TGTGCCAGCAGCCCTCAGGGGCGGGAGGGCCGAGATACGCAGTATTTT
>TRBV2|TRBJ1-5|.|.
CASVRAPDQPQHF
TGTGCCAGCGTACGGGCCCCAGATCAGCCCCAGCATTTT
>TRBV6-2/TRBV6-3|TRBJ1-1|.|.
CASSWLGVGPNTEAFF
TGTGCCAGCAGTTGGTTAGGAGTGGGGCCGAACACTGAAGCTTTCTTT
>TRBV5-1|TRBJ2-7|TRBD2|.
CASRGGLADSYEQYF
TGCGCCAGTCGAGGAGGGCTAGCGGATTCCTACGAGCAGTACTTC
>TRBV5-1|TRBJ2-7|.|once
CASRLESFYEQYF
TGCGCCAGCCGGCTAGAGTCTTTCTACGAGCAGTACTTC
>TRBV6-6|TRBJ1-4|.|.
CASSYGGRDTSEKLFF
TGTGCCAGCAGTTACGGGGGGCGAGATACGAGTGAAAAACTGTTTTTT
>TRBV13|TRBJ2-7|.|.
CASSSLKTGYYEQYF
TGTGCCAGCAGCAGTTTGAAAACAGGCTACTACGAGCAGTACTTC
>TRBV5-1|TRBJ1-2|.|.
CASGHSANGYTF
TGCGCCAGCGGCCACTCGGCTAATGGCTACACCTTC
>TRBV2|TRBJ1-4|.|.
CATQEDRGDSEKLFF
TGTGCCACCCAGGAGGACCGTGGTGACTCGGAAAAACTGTTTTTT
>TRBV2|TRBJ2-1|TRBD2|.
CASSGSGSPWDEQFF
TGTGCCAGCAGCGGAAGCGGGAGTCCGTGGGATGAGCAGTTCTTC
>TRBV5-5|TRBJ1-6|.|few
CASSRAQGNSPLHF
TGTGCCAGCAGCCGGGCTCAAGGGAATTCACCCCTCCACTTT
>TRBV30|TRBJ2-5|.|.
CAWSVGTQGETQYF
TGTGCCTGGAGTGTCGGGACCCAAGGAGAGACCCAGTACTTC
>TRBV11-2|TRBJ2-5|.|.
CASSLGQETQYF
TGTGCCAGCAGCTTAGGCCAAGAGACCCAGTACTTC
>TRBV29-1|TRBJ1-1|TRBD1|.
CSVERDTGGSEAFF
TGCAGCGTTGAAAGGGATACAGGGGGGTCTGAAGCTTTCTTT
>TRBV4-2|TRBJ2-1|.|.
CASSRTQNEQFF
TGTGCCAGCAGCAGGACCCAGAATGAGCAGTTCTTC
>TRBV7-2|TRBJ1-3|.|.
CASSLAPGGGNTIYF
TGTGCCAGCAGCTTAGCTCCCGGGGGGGGAAACACCATATATTTT
>TRBV25-1|TRBJ2-1|.|few
CASGPGIEQFF
TGTGCCTCCGGTCCGGGGATTGAGCAGTTCTTC
>TRBV15|TRBJ2-5|.|.
CATRGAGETQYF
TGTGCCACCAGGGGGGCGGGAGAGACCCAGTACTTC
>TRBV7-3|TRBJ2-2|TRBD2|once
CASSLWAGRDTGELFF
TGTGCCAGCAGCTTATGGGCCGGGAGGGACACCGGGGAGCTGTTTTTT
>TRBV6-6|TRBJ1-2|TRBD1|.
CASSPRQGEGYGYTF
TGTGCCAGCAGTCCTAGACAGGGGGAGGGCTATGGCTACACCTTC
>TRBV28|TRBJ1-4|.|.
CASSPPGGPFSYEKLFF
TGTGCCAGCAGTCCCCCCGGGGGACCGTTTTCGTATGAAAAACTGTTTTTT
>TRBV4-3|TRBJ2-2|TRBD2|.
CASSQDTSGGANGELFF
TGCGCCAGCAGCCAAGATACTAGCGGGGGGGCAAACGGGGAGCTGTTTTTT
>TRBV18|TRBJ2-7|.|.
CASSTGTNGYEQYF
TGTGCCAGCTCGACGGGGACAAATGGCTACGAGCAGTACTTC
>TRBV7-9|TRBJ2-7|.|.
CASSSTSTGLSSYEQYF
TGTGCCAGCAGCTCAACATCTACAGGGTTAAGCTCCTACGAGCAGTACTTC
>TRBV27|TRBJ2-3|.|.
CASSLTSTDTQYF
TGTGCCAGCAGTTTAACGAGCACAGATACGCAGTATTTT
>TRBV5-1|TRBJ2-1|TRBD2|.
CASSLISGRANEQFF
TGCGCCAGCAGCTTGATTAGCGGGAGGGCCAATGAGCAGTTCTTC
>TRBV28|TRBJ1-2|.|.
CASSADYRVSGYTF
TGTGCCAGCAGTGCGGACTACAGGGTGTCTGGCTACACCTTC
>TRBV27|TRBJ2-2|.|once
CASSLMNTGELFF
TGTGCCAGCAGTTTGATGAACACCGGGGAGCTGTTTTTT
>TRBV19|TRBJ1-2|.|.
CASSSTEKYGYTF
TGTGCCAGTTCGTCGACAGAAAAATATGGCTACACCTTC
>TRBV6-5|TRBJ2-3|.|.
CASSRTYTDTQYF
TGTGCCAGCAGCCGGACCTACACAGATACGCAGTATTTT
>TRBV7-3|TRBJ2-7|TRBD2|.
CASSSSGGHLYEQYF
TGTGCCAGCAGCTCTAGCGGGGGACACCTCTACGAGCAGTACTTC
>TRBV4-3|TRBJ2-5|TRBD1|.
CASSRVSGGGETQYF
TGCGCCAGCAGCCGTGTATCAGGGGGCGGAGAGACCCAGTACTTC